Listed here is a single T cell receptor beta chain. The entry originates in a study of shared T cell receptors in the human thymus. CDR1 SGDLS and CDR2 YYNGEE come from the germline V gene. J was trimmed by 4 bases and V by 2 bases; bases with no gene match: 10. There are 17 residues in the CDR3. Profiling relied on immunoSEQ multiplex PCR, and the TCRdb table lists in-frame clones only, not all of them. The table has 600,000 to 900,000 clones, 75% to 90% seen once; the top ten hold roughly 0.01%. This same sample was also taken into another study, of human thymus T cells. That study reports: Highly overlapping thymic repertoires in unrelated individuals were reported by related research.

The V and J genes are TRBV9 and TRBJ2-1; TRBD1 matches at 9 bases. The receptor comes from a girl less than two years old with a congenital heart defect. Sequenced material: thymocytes. CDR3 sequence: CASSVSPGTGIYNEQFF. CDR3 bases: TGTGCCAGCAGCGTCTCCCCCGGGACAGGGATTTACAATGAGCAGTTCTTC.